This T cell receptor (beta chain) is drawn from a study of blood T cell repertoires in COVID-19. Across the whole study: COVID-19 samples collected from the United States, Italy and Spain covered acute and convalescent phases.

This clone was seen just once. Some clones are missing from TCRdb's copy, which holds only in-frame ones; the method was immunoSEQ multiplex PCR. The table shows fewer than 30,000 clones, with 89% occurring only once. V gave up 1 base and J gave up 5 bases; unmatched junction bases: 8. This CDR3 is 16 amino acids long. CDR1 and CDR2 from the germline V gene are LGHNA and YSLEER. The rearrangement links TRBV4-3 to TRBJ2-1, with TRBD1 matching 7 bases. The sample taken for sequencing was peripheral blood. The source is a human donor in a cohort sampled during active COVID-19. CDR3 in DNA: TGCGCCAGCAGCCAAGTATATCGGGACAGAAACAATGAGCAGTTCTTC. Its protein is CASSQVYRDRNNEQFF.